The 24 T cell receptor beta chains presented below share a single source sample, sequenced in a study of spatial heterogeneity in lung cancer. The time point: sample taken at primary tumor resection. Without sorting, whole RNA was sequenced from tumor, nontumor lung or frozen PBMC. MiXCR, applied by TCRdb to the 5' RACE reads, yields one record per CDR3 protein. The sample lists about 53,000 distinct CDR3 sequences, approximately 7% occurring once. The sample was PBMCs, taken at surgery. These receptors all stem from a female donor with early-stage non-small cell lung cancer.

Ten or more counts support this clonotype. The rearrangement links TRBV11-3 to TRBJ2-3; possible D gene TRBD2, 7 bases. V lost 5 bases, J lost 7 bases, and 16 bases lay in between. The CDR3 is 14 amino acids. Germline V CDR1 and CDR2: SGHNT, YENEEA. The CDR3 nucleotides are TGTGCCAGCAGCACCCTCGGGGGGCAAAATACGCAGTATTTT. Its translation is CASSTLGGQNTQYF.

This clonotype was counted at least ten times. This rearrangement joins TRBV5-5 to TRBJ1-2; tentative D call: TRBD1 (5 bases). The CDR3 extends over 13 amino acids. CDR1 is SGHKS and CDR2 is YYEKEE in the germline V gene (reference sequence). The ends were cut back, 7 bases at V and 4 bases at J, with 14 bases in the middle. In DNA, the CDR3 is TGTGCCAGCCTGGGGCAGGGAGCCTATGGCTACACCTTC. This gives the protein CASLGQGAYGYTF.

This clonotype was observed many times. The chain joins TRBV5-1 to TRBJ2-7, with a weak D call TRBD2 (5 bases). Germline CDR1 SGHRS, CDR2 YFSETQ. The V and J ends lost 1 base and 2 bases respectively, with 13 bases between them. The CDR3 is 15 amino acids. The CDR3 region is CASSLFAGGPYEQYF. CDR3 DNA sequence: TGCGCCAGCAGCTTGTTCGCAGGAGGCCCCTACGAGCAGTACTTC.

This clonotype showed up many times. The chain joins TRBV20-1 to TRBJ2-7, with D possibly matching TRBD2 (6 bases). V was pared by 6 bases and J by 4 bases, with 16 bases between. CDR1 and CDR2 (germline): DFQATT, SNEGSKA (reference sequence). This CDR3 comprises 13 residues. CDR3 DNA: TGCAGTGCGGAGGGGAACGATTTGTACGAGCAGTACTTC. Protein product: CSAEGNDLYEQYF.

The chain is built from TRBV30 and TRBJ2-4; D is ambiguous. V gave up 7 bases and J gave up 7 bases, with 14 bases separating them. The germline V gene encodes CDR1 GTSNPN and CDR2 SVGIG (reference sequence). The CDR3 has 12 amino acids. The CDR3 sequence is CALFRPGNIQYF. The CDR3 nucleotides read TGTGCCTTGTTCAGACCGGGCAACATTCAGTACTTC.

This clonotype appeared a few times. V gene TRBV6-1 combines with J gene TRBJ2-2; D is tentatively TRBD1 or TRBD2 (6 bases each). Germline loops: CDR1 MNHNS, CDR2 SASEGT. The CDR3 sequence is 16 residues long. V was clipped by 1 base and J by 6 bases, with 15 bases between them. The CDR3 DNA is TGTGCCAGCAGTGAAGTAGGGGGGCCCTTTTCCGGGGAGCTGTTTTTT. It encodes CASSEVGGPFSGELFF.

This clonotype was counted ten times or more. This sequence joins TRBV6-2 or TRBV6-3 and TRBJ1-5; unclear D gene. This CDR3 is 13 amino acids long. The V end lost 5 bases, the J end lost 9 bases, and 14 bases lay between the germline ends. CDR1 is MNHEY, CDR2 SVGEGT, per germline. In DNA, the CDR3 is TGTGCCAGCAGTAGGAACCAGATCCTGCCCCAGCATTTT. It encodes CASSRNQILPQHF.

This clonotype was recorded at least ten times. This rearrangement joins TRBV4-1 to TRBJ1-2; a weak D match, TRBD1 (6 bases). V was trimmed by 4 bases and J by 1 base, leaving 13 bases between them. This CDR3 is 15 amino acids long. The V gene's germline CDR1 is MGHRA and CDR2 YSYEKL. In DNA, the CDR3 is TGCGCCAGCAGCCCCCGGACAGCAATTAACTATGGCTACACCTTC. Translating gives CASSPRTAINYGYTF.

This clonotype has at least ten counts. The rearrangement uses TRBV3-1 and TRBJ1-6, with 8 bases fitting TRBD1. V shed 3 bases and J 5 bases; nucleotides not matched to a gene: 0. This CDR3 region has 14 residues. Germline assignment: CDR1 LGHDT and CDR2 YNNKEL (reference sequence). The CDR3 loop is CASSQGQDNSPLHF. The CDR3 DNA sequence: TGTGCCAGCAGCCAGGGACAGGATAATTCACCCCTCCACTTT. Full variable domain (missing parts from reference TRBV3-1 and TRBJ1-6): DTAVSQTPKYLVTQMGNDKSIKCEQNLGHDTMYWYKQDSKKFLKIMFSYNNKELIINETVPNRFSPKSPDKAHLNLHINSLELGDSAVYFCASSQGQDNSPLHFGNGTRLTVT.

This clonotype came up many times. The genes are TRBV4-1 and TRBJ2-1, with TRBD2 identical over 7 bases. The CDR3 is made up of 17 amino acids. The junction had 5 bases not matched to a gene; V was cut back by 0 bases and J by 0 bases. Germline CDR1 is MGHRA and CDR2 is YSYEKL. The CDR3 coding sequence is TGCGCCAGCAGCCAAGAGGGGCGGGGGAGCTCCTACAATGAGCAGTTCTTC. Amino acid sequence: CASSQEGRGSSYNEQFF.

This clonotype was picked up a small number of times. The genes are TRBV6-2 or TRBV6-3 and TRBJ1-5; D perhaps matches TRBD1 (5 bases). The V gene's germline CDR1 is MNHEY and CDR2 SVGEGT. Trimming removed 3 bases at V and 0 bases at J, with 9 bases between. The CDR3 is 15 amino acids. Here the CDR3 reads CASSYGGPSNQPQHF. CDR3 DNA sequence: TGTGCCAGCAGTTATGGGGGACCTAGCAATCAGCCCCAGCATTTT.

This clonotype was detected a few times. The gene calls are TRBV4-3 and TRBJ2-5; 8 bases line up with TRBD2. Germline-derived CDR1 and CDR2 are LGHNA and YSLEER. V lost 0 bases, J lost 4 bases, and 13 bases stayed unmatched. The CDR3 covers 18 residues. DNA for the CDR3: TGCGCCAGCAGCCAAGAAATACACGGGGGGGCCGGTGGAGAGACCCAGTACTTC. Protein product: CASSQEIHGGAGGETQYF.

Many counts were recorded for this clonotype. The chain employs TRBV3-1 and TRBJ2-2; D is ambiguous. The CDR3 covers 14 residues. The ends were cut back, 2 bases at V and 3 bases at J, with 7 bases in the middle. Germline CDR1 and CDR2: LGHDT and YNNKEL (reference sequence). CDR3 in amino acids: CASSQRDYTGELFF. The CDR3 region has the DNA TGTGCCAGCAGCCAAAGAGACTACACCGGGGAGCTGTTTTTT.

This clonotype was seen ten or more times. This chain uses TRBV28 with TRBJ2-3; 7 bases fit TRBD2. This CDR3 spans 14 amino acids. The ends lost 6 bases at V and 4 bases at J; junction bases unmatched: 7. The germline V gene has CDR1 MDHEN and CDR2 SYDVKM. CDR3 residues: CASRSSGRADTQYF. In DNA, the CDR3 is TGTGCCAGCAGATCGTCAGGGAGGGCAGATACGCAGTATTTT. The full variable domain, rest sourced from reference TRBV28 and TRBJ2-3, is DVKVTQSSRYLVKRTGEKVFLECVQDMDHENMFWYRQDPGLGLRLIYFSYDVKMKEKGDIPEGYSVSREKKERFSLILESASTNQTSMYLCASRSSGRADTQYFGPGTRLTVL.

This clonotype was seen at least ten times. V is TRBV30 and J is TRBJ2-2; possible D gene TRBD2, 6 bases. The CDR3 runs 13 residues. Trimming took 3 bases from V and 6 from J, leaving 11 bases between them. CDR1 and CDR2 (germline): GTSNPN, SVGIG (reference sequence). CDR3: CAWSEREAGELFF. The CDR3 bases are TGTGCCTGGAGCGAGAGGGAGGCCGGGGAGCTGTTTTTT.

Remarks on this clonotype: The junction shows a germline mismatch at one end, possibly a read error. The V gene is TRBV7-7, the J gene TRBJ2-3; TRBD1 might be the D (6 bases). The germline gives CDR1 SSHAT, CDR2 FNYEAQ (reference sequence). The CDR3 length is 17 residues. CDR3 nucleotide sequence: TGTGCTAGCAGCTTAGGAACAGGGAAACCTCTCACAGATACGCAGTATTTT. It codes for CASSLGTGKPLTDTQYF.

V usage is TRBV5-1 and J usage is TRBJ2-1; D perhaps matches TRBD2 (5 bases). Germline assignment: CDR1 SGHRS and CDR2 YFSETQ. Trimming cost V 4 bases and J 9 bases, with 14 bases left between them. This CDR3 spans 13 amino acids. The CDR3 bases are TGCGCCAGCAGCCAGACCCTAGCTGGTGAGCAGTTCTTC. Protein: CASSQTLAGEQFF.

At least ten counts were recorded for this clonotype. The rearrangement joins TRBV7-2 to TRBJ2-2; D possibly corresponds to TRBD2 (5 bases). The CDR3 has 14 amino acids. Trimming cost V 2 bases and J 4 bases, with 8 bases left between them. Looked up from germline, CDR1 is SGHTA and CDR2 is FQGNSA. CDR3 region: CASSLKAGTGELFF. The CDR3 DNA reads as TGTGCCAGCAGCTTAAAGGCGGGCACCGGGGAGCTGTTTTTT.

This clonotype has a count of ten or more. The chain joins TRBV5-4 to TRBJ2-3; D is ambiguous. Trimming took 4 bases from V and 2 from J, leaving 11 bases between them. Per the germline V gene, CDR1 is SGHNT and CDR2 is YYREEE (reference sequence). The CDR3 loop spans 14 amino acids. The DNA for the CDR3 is TGTGCCAGCAGCCCGGATCCCAACACAGATACGCAGTATTTT. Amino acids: CASSPDPNTDTQYF.

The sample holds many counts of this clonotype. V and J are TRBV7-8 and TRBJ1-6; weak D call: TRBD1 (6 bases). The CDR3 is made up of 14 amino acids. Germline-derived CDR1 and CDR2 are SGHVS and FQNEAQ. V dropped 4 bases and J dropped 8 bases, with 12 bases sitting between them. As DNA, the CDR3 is TGTGCCAGCAGCTCTCGGACAGACGATTCACCCCTCCACTTT. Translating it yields CASSSRTDDSPLHF.

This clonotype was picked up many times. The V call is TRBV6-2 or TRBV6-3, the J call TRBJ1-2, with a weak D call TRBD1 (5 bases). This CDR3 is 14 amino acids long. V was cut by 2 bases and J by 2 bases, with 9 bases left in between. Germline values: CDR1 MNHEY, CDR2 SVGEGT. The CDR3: CASSYPTENYGYTF. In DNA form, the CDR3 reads TGTGCCAGCAGTTACCCGACAGAGAACTATGGCTACACCTTC.

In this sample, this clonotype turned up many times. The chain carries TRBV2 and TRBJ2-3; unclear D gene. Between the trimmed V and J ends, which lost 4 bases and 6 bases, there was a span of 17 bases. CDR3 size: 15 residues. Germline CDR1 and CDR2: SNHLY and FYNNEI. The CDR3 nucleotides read TGTGCCAGCAGTGCGGCCTCTGGACGTTCTGATACGCAGTATTTT. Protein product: CASSAASGRSDTQYF.

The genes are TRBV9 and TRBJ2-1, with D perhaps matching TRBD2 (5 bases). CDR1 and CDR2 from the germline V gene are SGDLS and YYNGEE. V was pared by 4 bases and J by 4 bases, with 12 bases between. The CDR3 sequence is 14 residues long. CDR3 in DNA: TGTGCCAGCAGCCTCGGGATCTCTTACAATGAGCAGTTCTTC. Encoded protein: CASSLGISYNEQFF.

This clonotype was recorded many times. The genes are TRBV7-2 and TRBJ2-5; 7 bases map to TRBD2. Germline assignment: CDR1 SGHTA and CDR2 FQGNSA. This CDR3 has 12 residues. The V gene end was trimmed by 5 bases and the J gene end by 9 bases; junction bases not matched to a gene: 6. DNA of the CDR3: TGTGCCAGCAGCCCGCAGCGGGGACCCCAGTACTTC. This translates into CASSPQRGPQYF. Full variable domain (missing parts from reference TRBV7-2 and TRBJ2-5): GAGVSQSPSNKVTEKGKDVELRCDPISGHTALYWYRQSLGQGLEFLIYFQGNSAPDKSGLPSDRFSAERTGGSVSTLTIQRTQQEDSAVYLCASSPQRGPQYFGPGTRLLVL.